This T cell receptor beta chain was sequenced during a study of blood T cell repertoires in COVID-19. Study details: Samples taken during acute and convalescent COVID-19 were collected in the United States, Italy and Spain.

Trimming stripped 8 bases from V and 0 bases from J, with 10 bases between. The CDR3 runs 13 residues. Germline-derived CDR1 and CDR2 are LNHDA and SQIVND (reference sequence). In its sample, this clone was seen once. In the authors' workflow: Estimated nucleated cell counts came from reference gene primer amplification. Generated by immunoSEQ multiplex PCR, the TCRdb table keeps only in-frame clones and is missing some. D and trimming come from the DNA, and the V and J calls and clone size come from that table. The sample carries approximately 250,000 clones, almost 85% recorded once. The receptor comes from a man aged 50 to 60 with COVID-19, enrolled during active disease. This sequence joins TRBV19 and TRBJ1-1; D possibly corresponds to TRBD1 (5 bases). Sequencing was done on a sample of peripheral blood. CDR3 coding DNA: TGTGCCAGTTCGACAGTCATGAACACTGAAGCTTTCTTT. Encoded protein: CASSTVMNTEAFF.